The TCR beta chain described here comes from a study of cytomegalovirus exposure and HLA in healthy donors. Whole-study context: The study's early data release held about 80 million unique TCRs from HLA-typed donors.

The germline V gene encodes CDR1 MNHEY and CDR2 SMNVEV (reference sequence). Trimming took 3 bases from V and 8 from J, leaving 19 bases between them. The CDR3 runs 16 residues. A multiplex PCR was run with 60 Vbeta primers and 13 Jbeta primers. TCRdb keeps only in-frame clones here, not all; method: immunoSEQ multiplex PCR. Among roughly 100,000 clones listed, approximately 64% were seen once. Sequenced material: PBMCs. The sequence was collected from a human donor in good health. This chain links TRBV27 with TRBJ1-4, with D possibly matching TRBD1 (6 bases). The chain's CDR3 is CASSFSLRGAGEKLFF. The CDR3 DNA reads TGTGCCAGCAGTTTTTCCCTCAGGGGCGCCGGGGAAAAACTGTTTTTT.